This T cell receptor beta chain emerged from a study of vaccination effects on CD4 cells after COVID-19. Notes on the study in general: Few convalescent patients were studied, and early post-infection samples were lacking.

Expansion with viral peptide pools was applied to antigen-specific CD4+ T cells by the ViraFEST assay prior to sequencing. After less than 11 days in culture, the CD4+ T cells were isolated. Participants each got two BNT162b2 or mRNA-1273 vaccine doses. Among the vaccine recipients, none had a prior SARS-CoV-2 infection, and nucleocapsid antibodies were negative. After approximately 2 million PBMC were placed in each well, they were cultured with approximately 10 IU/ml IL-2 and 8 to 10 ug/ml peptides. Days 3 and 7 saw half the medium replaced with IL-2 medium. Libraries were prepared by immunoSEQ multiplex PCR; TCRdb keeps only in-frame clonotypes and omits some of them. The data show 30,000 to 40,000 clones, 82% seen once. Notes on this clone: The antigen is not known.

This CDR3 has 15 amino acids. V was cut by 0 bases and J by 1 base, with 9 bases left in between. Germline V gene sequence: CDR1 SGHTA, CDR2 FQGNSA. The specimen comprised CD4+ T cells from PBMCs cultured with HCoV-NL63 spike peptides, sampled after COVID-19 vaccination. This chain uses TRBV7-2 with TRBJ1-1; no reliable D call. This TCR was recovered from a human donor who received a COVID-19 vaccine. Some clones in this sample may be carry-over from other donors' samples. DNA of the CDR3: TGTGCCAGCAGCTTAGCGAGTCCGGGGAACACTGAAGCTTTCTTT. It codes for CASSLASPGNTEAFF.